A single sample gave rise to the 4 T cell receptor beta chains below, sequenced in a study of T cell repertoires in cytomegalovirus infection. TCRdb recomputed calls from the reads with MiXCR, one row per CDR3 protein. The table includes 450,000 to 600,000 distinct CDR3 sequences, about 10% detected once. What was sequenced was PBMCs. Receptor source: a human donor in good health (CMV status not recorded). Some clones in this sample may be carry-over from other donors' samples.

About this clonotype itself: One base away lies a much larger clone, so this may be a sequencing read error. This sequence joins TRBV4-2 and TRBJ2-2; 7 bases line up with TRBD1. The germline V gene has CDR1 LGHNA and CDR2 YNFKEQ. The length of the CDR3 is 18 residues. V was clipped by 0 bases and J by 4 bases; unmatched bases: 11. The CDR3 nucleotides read TGTGCCAGCAGCCAAGAAGCCGGAACCGGGACAGCCACCGGGGAGCTGTTTTTT. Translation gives CASSQEAGTGTATGELFF.

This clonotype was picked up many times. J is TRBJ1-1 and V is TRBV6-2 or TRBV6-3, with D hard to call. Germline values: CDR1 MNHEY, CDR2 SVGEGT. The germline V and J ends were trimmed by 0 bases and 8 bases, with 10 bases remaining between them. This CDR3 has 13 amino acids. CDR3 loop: CASSYSMIREAFF. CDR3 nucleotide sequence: TGTGCCAGCAGTTACTCGATGATCAGAGAAGCTTTCTTT.

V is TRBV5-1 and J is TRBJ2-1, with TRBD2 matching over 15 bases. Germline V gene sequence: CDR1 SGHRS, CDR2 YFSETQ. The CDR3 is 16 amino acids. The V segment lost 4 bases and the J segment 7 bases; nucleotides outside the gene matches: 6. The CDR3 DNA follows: TGCGCCAGCAGCATCGGACTAGCGGGAGGGCCGAATGAGCAGTTCTTC. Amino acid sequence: CASSIGLAGGPNEQFF.

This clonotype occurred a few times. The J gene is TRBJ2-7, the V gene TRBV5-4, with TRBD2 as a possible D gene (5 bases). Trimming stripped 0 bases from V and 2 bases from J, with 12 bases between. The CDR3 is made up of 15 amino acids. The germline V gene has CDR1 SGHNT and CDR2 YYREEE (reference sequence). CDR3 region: CASSLGGVLTYEQYF. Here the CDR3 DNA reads TGTGCCAGCAGCTTGGGGGGAGTATTGACCTACGAGCAGTACTTC.